Below, 17 T cell receptor beta chains from the same sample are listed, as sequenced in a study of beta chain features in type 1 diabetes. The investigators reverse transcribed all of the isolated RNA, so they sequenced expressed TCRB transcripts. Libraries were prepared by immunoSEQ multiplex PCR; TCRdb keeps only in-frame clonotypes and omits some of them. The sample lists 860,000 or so clones, 15% to 20% seen once, with 0.02% to 0.025% in the top ten. Sample: naive CD4+ T cells from blood. Receptors originate from a woman under 30 in good health.

In this sample, this clone turned up a few times. V gene TRBV6-5 combines with J gene TRBJ1-4; tentative D call: TRBD1 (6 bases). The CDR3 has 15 amino acids. Deletions cut 6 bases from V and 7 bases from J, with 18 bases between. Germline CDR1 is MNHEY and CDR2 is SVGAGI. DNA for the CDR3: TGTGCCAGCAGCGATGACAGGAGAAGAATTGAAAAACTGTTTTTT. Translating gives CASSDDRRRIEKLFF.

The chain couples TRBV6-4 to TRBJ2-1, with 14 bases identical to TRBD2. Per the germline V gene, CDR1 is MRHNA and CDR2 is SNTAGT. The CDR3 is 15 amino acids. J was trimmed by 9 bases and V by 5 bases; bases with no gene match: 6. Here the CDR3 reads CASSSGTSGRSEQFF. Here the CDR3 DNA reads TGTGCCAGCAGTTCCGGGACTAGCGGGAGAAGTGAGCAGTTCTTC.

This clone was seen only a few times. This rearrangement joins TRBV10-3 to TRBJ2-7; unclear D gene. Trimming left V 6 bases short and J 6 bases short, with 15 bases between. Germline CDR1 reads ENHRY; CDR2 reads SYGVKD. This CDR3 has 13 amino acids. The CDR3 loop is CAISTLPVGEQYF. DNA for the CDR3: TGTGCCATCAGCACACTTCCGGTCGGCGAGCAGTACTTC.

The chain carries TRBV19 and TRBJ1-2; 9 bases are a match to TRBD1. The junction had 13 bases not matched to a gene; V was cut back by 8 bases and J by 6 bases. This CDR3 contains 15 residues. Germline lookup yields CDR1 LNHDA and CDR2 SQIVND (reference sequence). The CDR3 DNA is TGTGCCAGTTACGTAGACAGGGGGGTATTGGATGGCTACACCTTC. Its translation: CASYVDRGVLDGYTF.

This rearrangement joins TRBV9 to TRBJ2-1; 15 positions match TRBD2. The CDR3 totals 16 residues. The germline gives CDR1 SGDLS, CDR2 YYNGEE. Losses at the gene ends were 0 bases for V and 10 bases for J; bases not matched to a gene: 5. The DNA for the CDR3 is TGTGCCAGCAGCGTAGGTGGACTAGCGGGAGGGGAAGAGCAGTTCTTC. Its protein is CASSVGGLAGGEEQFF.

This clone was picked up a small number of times. This rearrangement joins TRBV4-3 to TRBJ1-5; TRBD1 might be the D (5 bases). CDR1 is LGHNA and CDR2 is YSLEER in the germline V gene. Trimming left V 1 base short and J 7 bases short, with 11 bases between. The CDR3 spans 14 residues. For the CDR3, the DNA is TGCGCCAGCAGCCAAGTGCCGGGACGGCAGCCCCAGCATTTT. Translating it yields CASSQVPGRQPQHF.

This clone was found a few times. The V and J genes are TRBV11-2 and TRBJ1-1; unclear D gene. The germline V gene encodes CDR1 SGHAT and CDR2 FQNNGV. This CDR3 is 15 amino acids long. The germline V and J ends were trimmed by 4 bases and 0 bases, with 12 bases remaining between them. The CDR3 protein is CASSSWRVVNTEAFF. CDR3 nucleotides: TGTGCCAGCAGCTCCTGGAGAGTGGTGAACACTGAAGCTTTCTTT. Complete variable domain (other parts from reference TRBV11-2 and TRBJ1-1): EAGVAQSPRYKIIEKRQSVAFWCNPISGHATLYWYQQILGQGPKLLIQFQNNGVVDDSQLPKDRFSAERLKGVDSTLKIQPAKLEDSAVYLCASSSWRVVNTEAFFGQGTRLTVV.

This rearrangement joins TRBV18 to TRBJ1-1; unclear D gene. This CDR3 has 14 residues. CDR1 KGHSH and CDR2 LQKENI come from the germline V gene. The V end lost 0 bases, the J end lost 0 bases, and 5 bases lay between the germline ends. The CDR3 DNA reads TGTGCCAGCTCACCACCAAAGGTGAACACTGAAGCTTTCTTT. It translates to CASSPPKVNTEAFF.

This clone was counted a few times. The chain has TRBV5-4 and TRBJ1-1, with a possible D match to TRBD1 (5 bases). Trimming removed 0 bases at V and 4 bases at J, with 16 bases between. The CDR3 extends over 16 amino acids. Germline V CDR1 and CDR2: SGHNT, YYREEE (reference sequence). This chain's CDR3 is CASSLGGDRMSTEAFF. CDR3 coding DNA: TGTGCCAGCAGCTTGGGGGGGGACCGGATGAGCACTGAAGCTTTCTTT.

This clone appeared a few times. The J gene is TRBJ2-3, the V gene TRBV29-1; the D gene is possibly TRBD2 (6 bases). V lost 1 base and J 0 bases, leaving 17 bases between the germline ends. The CDR3 sequence is 17 residues long. CDR1 is SQVTM and CDR2 is ANQGSEA in the germline V gene. CDR3 nucleotides: TGCAGCGTTGAAGTTCTCCAAAAAGGGACTAGCACAGATACGCAGTATTTT. This gives the protein CSVEVLQKGTSTDTQYF.

The chain combines TRBV5-1 with TRBJ2-6, with D tentatively TRBD2 (6 bases). V lost 4 bases, J lost 0 bases, and 14 bases lay in between. Germline V gene data show CDR1 as SGHRS and CDR2 as YFSETQ. The CDR3 is 17 amino acids. CDR3 region: CASSRRGTGSGANVLTF. CDR3 DNA: TGCGCCAGCAGCCGGAGGGGCACGGGCTCTGGGGCCAACGTCCTGACTTTC.

The sample holds a few counts of this clone. The genes are TRBV25-1 and TRBJ1-6; possible D gene TRBD1, 6 bases. V lost 1 base and J 9 bases, leaving 10 bases between the germline ends. CDR1 is MGHDK, CDR2 SYGVNS, per germline. The CDR3 is 14 residues long. CDR3 amino acids: CASSEWGAGSPLHF. DNA of the CDR3: TGTGCCAGCAGTGAATGGGGGGCAGGTTCACCCCTCCACTTT.

As concerns this clone: This CDR3 is also generated by other DNA sequences in the sample. The V gene is TRBV7-2, the J gene TRBJ2-5, with no clear D. With 1 base removed from V and 1 base from J, the gap between germline ends came to 4 bases. The CDR3 runs 13 residues. The V gene's germline CDR1 is SGHTA and CDR2 FQGNSA. The CDR3: CASSLGPQETQYF. The CDR3 DNA follows: TGTGCCAGCAGCTTAGGCCCCCAAGAGACCCAGTACTTC. Variable domain in full (rest from reference TRBV7-2 and TRBJ2-5): GAGVSQSPSNKVTEKGKDVELRCDPISGHTALYWYRQSLGQGLEFLIYFQGNSAPDKSGLPSDRFSAERTGGSVSTLTIQRTQQEDSAVYLCASSLGPQETQYFGPGTRLLVL.

The genes are TRBV13 and TRBJ2-7; TRBD1 matches 10 bases. This CDR3 is 14 amino acids long. Germline loops: CDR1 PRHDT, CDR2 FYEKMQ (reference sequence). The V segment lost 5 bases and the J segment 6 bases; nucleotides outside the gene matches: 7. CDR3 DNA sequence: TGTGCCAGCAGCCCCAGACAGGGGGCGATCGAGCAGTACTTC. It encodes CASSPRQGAIEQYF.

The chain combines TRBV7-9 with TRBJ1-2; D not certain. This CDR3 is built from 13 residues. CDR1 is SEHNR, CDR2 FQNEAQ, per germline (reference sequence). Trimming removed 3 bases from V and 3 bases from J, with 8 bases in between. CDR3 sequence reads: CASSLIGDYGYTF. CDR3 DNA: TGTGCCAGCAGCTTGATCGGCGACTATGGCTACACCTTC.

This clone showed up just a few times. In the same sample, other DNA sequences code for this CDR3. The genes are TRBV5-1 and TRBJ1-5; possible D gene TRBD1, 5 bases. The length of the CDR3 is 13 residues. CDR1 SGHRS and CDR2 YFSETQ come from the germline V gene. Between the trimmed V and J ends, which lost 0 bases and 5 bases, there was a span of 6 bases. The CDR3 region is CASSLAGDQPQHF. In nucleotides, the CDR3 is TGCGCCAGCAGCTTGGCGGGGGATCAGCCCCAGCATTTT.

The chain combines TRBV2 with TRBJ1-3; no clear D gene. CDR3 size: 16 residues. CDR1 is SNHLY, CDR2 FYNNEI, per germline. Trimming left V 2 bases short and J 1 base short, with 12 bases between. The CDR3 is CASSEFSSASGNTIYF. The CDR3 bases are TGTGCCAGCAGTGAATTCAGCAGTGCGTCTGGAAACACCATATATTTT.